This T cell receptor beta chain was recovered during a study of control samples from healthy donors and cancer patients. This clone was seen only a few times. The assay was immunoSEQ multiplex PCR, and TCRdb's table has in-frame clones only and misses some. The data contain some 96,000 clones, roughly 90% of them singletons. The V gene end was trimmed by 6 bases and the J gene end by 3 bases; junction bases not matched to a gene: 0. CDR3 size: 13 residues. Germline CDR1 reads LGHNT; CDR2 reads FRNRAP. The genes are TRBV12-5 and TRBJ2-2, with 8 bases identical to TRBD1. Sequenced: blood. The sequence was obtained from a woman between 50 and 59 years old in good health. CDR3 nucleotides: TGTGCTAGTGGGACAGGGGACACCGGGGAGCTGTTTTTT. This gives the protein CASGTGDTGELFF.